This TCR beta chain was captured in a study of CD8 T cells in Susac syndrome. Roughly 0.45 to 1 ug RNA was reverse transcribed with random hexamers. TCRdb reprocessed the immunoSEQ multiplex PCR reads with MiXCR, giving one entry per CDR3 protein. Of 150,000 to 200,000 distinct CDR3 sequences in the sample, 94% are singletons; the top ten hold approximately 0.11%. The V gene's germline CDR1 is SGDLS and CDR2 YYNGEE. J gave up 3 bases and V 7 bases, and 13 bases lay outside the gene matches. The CDR3 is made up of 17 amino acids. J is TRBJ2-2 and V is TRBV9; 9 positions agree with TRBD2. Sample: CD4+ T cells from PBMCs. This clonotype originated in a human donor with Susac syndrome. This chain's CDR3 is CASGPQLRTSDTGELFF. In DNA form, the CDR3 reads TGTGCCAGCGGGCCCCAGCTACGGACTAGCGACACCGGGGAGCTGTTTTTT.